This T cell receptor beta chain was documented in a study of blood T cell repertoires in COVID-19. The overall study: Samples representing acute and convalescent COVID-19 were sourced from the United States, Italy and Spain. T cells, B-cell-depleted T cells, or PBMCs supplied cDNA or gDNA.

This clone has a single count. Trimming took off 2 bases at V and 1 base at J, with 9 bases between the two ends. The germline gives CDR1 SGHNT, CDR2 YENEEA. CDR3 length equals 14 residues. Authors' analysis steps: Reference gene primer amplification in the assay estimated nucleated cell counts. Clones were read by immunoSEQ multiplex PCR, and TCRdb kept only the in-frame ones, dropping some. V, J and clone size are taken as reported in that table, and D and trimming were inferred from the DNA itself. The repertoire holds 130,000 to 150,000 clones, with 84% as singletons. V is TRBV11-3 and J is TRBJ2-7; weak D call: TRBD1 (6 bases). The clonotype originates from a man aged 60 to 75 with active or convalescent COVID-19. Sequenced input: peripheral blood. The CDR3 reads CASSLPGASYEQYF. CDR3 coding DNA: TGTGCCAGCAGCTTACCAGGGGCTTCCTACGAGCAGTACTTC.